The entry that follows covers one T cell receptor beta chain sequence. Antigen specificity is unknown. The data were taken from a study of graft-versus-host responses after intestinal transplantation. Study results and caveats: There were GvH clones found in recipient marrow, and some of them appeared first in ileum or blood.

Generated by immunoSEQ multiplex PCR, the TCRdb table keeps only in-frame clones and is missing some. The sample holds roughly 130,000 clones; around 90% are singletons and the top ten take 0.15% to 0.2%. The TCR comes from a human donor who received an intestinal transplant. The material sequenced was unstimulated CD4+ T cells sorted from spleen or lymph node cells, taken before intestinal transplant.

DNA for the CDR3: TGTGCCAGCAGCTCTACTAGCGGGAGGGCCTCCTACAATGAGCAGTTCTTC. It translates to CASSSTSGRASYNEQFF. This chain joins TRBV4-2 and TRBJ2-1, with TRBD2 matching over 13 bases. Germline-derived CDR1 and CDR2 are LGHNA and YNFKEQ. This CDR3 region has 17 residues. The J segment lost 0 bases and the V segment lost 5 bases, leaving 4 bases of the junction unmatched.